The T cell receptor (beta chain) under discussion was sequenced for a study of CXCR3-negative and CXCR3-positive naive CD8 T cells. Study-wide points: More hydrophobic TRB CDR3s were found in CXCR3-positive naive cells than in CXCR3-negative naive cells.

A note on this clonotype: No antigen is known for it.

Germline CDR1 is SGHVS and CDR2 is FQNEAQ. The CDR3 has 13 residues. UMI-labeled TRB cDNA libraries were prepared by 5' RACE. TCRdb reprocessed the 5' RACE reads and stores each CDR3 protein as one record, lacking DNA. This repertoire comprises about 150,000 distinct CDR3 sequences; its ten largest clones make up nearly 0.5%. The chain has TRBV7-8 and TRBJ2-7; absent DNA, TCRdb's TRBD1 call cannot be checked. Sequenced: naive CXCR3+ CD8+ T cells from blood. The subset here: CD45RO-CCR7+CD27+CD95- naive CD8+ T cells expressing CXCR3 (TNR3+). This clonotype was sampled from a human donor in good health. Some clones in this sample may be carry-over from other donors' samples. CDR3: CASSFGGTNEQYF.